This T cell receptor (beta chain) was identified during a study of CD8 T cells in ankylosing spondylitis. Notes on the study in general: Blood from ankylosing spondylitis patients appeared to carry a characteristic roughly eight-variant TCR beta motif. Disease-linked clones reportedly showed significant enrichment in matched ankylosing spondylitis synovial fluid. Clones that were linked to disease were CD8+ and were relatively rare in peripheral blood. Some of the motif variants had earlier been found in reactive arthritis patients' fluid and blood.

Details on this clonotype: Its antigen is unknown.

TCRdb re-called the 5' RACE reads with MiXCR, one entry per CDR3 protein. The sample records around 28,000 distinct CDR3 sequences, 30% being singletons. Germline lookup yields CDR1 MNHNS and CDR2 SASEGT. The CDR3 sequence is 16 residues long. The J segment lost 5 bases and the V segment lost 3 bases, leaving 8 bases of the junction unmatched. The clonotype comes from a male donor with ankylosing spondylitis. Sequencing was carried out using synovial fluid, either unsorted or a sorted T cell fraction (not recorded which). This rearrangement joins TRBV6-1 to TRBJ2-4; TRBD2 agrees at 9 bases. Written as DNA, the CDR3 is TGTGCCAGCAGTGATACTAGCGGGCATGGGGAAAACATTCAGTACTTC. Protein sequence: CASSDTSGHGENIQYF.